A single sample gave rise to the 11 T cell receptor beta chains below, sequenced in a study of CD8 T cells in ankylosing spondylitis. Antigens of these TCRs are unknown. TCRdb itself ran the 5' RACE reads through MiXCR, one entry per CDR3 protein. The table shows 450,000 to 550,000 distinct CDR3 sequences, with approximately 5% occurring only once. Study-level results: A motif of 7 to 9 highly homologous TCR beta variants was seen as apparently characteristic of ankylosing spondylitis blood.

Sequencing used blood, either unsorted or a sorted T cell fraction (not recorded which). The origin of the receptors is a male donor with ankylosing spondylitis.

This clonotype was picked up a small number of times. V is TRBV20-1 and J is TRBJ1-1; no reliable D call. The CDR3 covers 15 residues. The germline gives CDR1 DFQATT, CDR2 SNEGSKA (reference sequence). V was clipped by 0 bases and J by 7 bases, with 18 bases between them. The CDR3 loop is CSAREHGGGSSEAFF. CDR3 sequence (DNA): TGCAGTGCTAGAGAGCATGGTGGAGGGAGTAGTGAAGCTTTCTTT.

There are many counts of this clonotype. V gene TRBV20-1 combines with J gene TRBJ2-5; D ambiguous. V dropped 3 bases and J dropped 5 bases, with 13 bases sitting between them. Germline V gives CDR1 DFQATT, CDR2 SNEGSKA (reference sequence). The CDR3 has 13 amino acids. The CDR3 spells CSASNEPRETQYF. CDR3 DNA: TGCAGTGCTAGCAACGAACCCCGGGAGACCCAGTACTTC.

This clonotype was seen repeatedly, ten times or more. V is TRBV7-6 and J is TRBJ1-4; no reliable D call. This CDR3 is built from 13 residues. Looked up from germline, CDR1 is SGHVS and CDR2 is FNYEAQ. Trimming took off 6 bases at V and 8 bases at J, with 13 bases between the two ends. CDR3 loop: CASSSRLGEKLFF. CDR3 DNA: TGTGCCAGCAGTTCCCGGCTAGGCGAAAAACTGTTTTTT.

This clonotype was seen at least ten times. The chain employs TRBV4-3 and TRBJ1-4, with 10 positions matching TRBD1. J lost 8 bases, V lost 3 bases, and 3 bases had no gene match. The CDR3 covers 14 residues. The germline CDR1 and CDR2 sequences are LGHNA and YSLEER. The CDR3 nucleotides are TGCGCCAGCAGCCAGGACAGGGGGTGGGAAAAACTGTTTTTT. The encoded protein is CASSQDRGWEKLFF.

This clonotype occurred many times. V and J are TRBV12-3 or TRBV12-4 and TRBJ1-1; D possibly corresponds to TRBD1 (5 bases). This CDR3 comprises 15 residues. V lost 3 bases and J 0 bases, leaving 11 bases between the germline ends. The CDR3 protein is CASSFSAGMNTEAFF. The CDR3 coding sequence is TGTGCCAGCAGTTTCTCCGCAGGGATGAACACTGAAGCTTTCTTT.

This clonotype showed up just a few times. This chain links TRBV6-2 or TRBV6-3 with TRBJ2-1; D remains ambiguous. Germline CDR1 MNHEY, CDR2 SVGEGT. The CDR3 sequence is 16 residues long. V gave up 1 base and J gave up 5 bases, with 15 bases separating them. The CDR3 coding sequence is TGTGCCAGCAGTTACTTTCCTGATAAACAGAACAATGAGCAGTTCTTC. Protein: CASSYFPDKQNNEQFF.

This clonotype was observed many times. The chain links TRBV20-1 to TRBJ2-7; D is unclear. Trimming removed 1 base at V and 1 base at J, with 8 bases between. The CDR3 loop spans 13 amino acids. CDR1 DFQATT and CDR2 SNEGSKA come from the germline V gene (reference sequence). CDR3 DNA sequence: TGCAGTGCTAGAGTGGGCTTATCCTACGAGCAGTACTTC. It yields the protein CSARVGLSYEQYF.

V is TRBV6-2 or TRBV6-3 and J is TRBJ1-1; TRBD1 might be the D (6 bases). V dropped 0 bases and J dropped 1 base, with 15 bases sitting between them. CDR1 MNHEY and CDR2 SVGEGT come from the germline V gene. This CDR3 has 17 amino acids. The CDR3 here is CASSYSRDTRRNTEAFF. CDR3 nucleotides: TGTGCCAGCAGTTACTCGCGGGACACCCGGAGGAACACTGAAGCTTTCTTT.

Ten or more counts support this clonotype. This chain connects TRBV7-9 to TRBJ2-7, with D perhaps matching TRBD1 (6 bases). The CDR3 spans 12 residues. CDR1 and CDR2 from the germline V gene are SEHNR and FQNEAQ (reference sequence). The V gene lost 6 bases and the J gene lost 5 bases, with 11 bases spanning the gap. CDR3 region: CASSIGGNEQYF. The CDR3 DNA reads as TGTGCCAGCAGTATAGGGGGAAACGAGCAGTACTTC.

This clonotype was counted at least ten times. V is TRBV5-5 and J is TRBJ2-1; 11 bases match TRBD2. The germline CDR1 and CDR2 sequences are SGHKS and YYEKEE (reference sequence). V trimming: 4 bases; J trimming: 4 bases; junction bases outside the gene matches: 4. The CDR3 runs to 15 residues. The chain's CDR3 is CASSVIAGGYNEQFF. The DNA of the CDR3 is TGTGCCAGCAGCGTAATAGCGGGGGGGTACAATGAGCAGTTCTTC. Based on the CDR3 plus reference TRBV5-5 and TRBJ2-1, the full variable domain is DAGVTQSPTHLIKTRGQQVTLRCSPISGHKSVSWYQQVLGQGPQFIFQYYEKEERGRGNFPDRFSARQFPNYSSELNVNALLLGDSALYLCASSVIAGGYNEQFFGPGTRLTVL.

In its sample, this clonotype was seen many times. The CDR3 nucleotides are TGCAGTGGTAACGATTACAATGAGCAGTTCTTC. Encoded protein: CSGNDYNEQFF. This chain joins TRBV20-1 and TRBJ2-1; D is unresolved. V was cut by 7 bases and J by 4 bases, with 8 bases left in between. Per the germline V gene, CDR1 is DFQATT and CDR2 is SNEGSKA (reference sequence). CDR3 length: 11 residues.